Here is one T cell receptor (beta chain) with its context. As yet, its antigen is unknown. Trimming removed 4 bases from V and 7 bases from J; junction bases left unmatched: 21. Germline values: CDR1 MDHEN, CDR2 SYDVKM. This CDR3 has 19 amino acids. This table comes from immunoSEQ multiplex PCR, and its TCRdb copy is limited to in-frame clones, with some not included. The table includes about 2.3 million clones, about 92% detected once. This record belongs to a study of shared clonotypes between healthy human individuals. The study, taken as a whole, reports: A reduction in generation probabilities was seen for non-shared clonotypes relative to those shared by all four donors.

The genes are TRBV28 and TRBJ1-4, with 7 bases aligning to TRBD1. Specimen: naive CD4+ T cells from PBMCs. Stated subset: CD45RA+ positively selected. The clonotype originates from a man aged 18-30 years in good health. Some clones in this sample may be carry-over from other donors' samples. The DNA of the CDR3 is TGTGCCAGCAGTTATGGAGGACAGGCGGTATGGGGGGGGAGTGAAAAACTGTTTTTT. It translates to CASSYGGQAVWGGSEKLFF.